The 10 T cell receptor beta chains presented below share a single source sample, sequenced in a study of blood T cells in healthy people across ages (dated by TCRdb to the mid-2010s). Receptors were amplified or captured by 5' RACE. Sequencing relied on an Illumina HiSeq 2500. A second PCR of roughly 7 to 11 cycles was run with a J-beta primer mix and a sample-barcoded 5' primer. TCRdb handled the public reads itself, with Q25 trimming in fastp and clone calling in MiXCR, and kept productive beta chains. Each CDR3 protein gets just one entry, which takes the most common genes and DNA from the rows behind it. The table for this sample lists 720,000 or so distinct CDR3 sequences; 40% to 45% of them were counted only once. The ten largest clones capture approximately 29% of the sample. The sample consisted of blood. These receptors originate from an elderly man in good health.

This clonotype was counted only a few times. The V call is TRBV3-1, the J call TRBJ2-2, with no clear D. The CDR3 length is 15 residues. From germline, CDR1 is LGHDT and CDR2 YNNKEL (reference sequence). Deletions cut 1 base from V and 4 bases from J, with 10 bases between. The DNA for the CDR3 is TGTGCCAGCAGCCAAGGAGGAAAAGCCACCGGGGAGCTGTTTTTT. This encodes CASSQGGKATGELFF.

Comment on this clonotype: This may come from a read error, since a much larger clone is one base off. The rearrangement joins TRBV11-1 to TRBJ2-1; D possibly corresponds to TRBD2 (6 bases). V lost 4 bases and J lost 13, with 17 bases in between. Germline V gives CDR1 SGHAT, CDR2 FQDESV (reference sequence). This CDR3 has 13 amino acids. The CDR3 coding sequence is TGTGCCAGCAGCTCGACCTGGGGGGAGACCCAGTTCTTC. It encodes CASSSTWGETQFF. The full variable domain, its missing parts supplied by reference TRBV11-1 and TRBJ2-1, is EAEVAQSPRYKITEKSQAVAFWCDPISGHATLYWYRQILGQGPELLVQFQDESVVDDSQLPKDRFSAERLKGVDSTLKIQPAELGDSAMYLCASSSTWGETQFFGPGTRLTVL.

This clonotype was counted a few times. V and J are TRBV29-1 and TRBJ1-2, with 8 bases aligning to TRBD1. Germline trimming cut 7 bases from V and 8 bases from J; bases unmatched to any gene: 12. The CDR3 has 13 amino acids. Germline CDR1 is SQVTM and CDR2 is ANQGSEA. CDR3 residues: CSALYETGVGYTF. CDR3 nucleotide sequence: TGCAGCGCCCTATACGAGACAGGGGTAGGCTACACCTTC. Full variable domain (outside the CDR3, taken from reference TRBV29-1 and TRBJ1-2): SAVISQKPSRDICQRGTSLTIQCQVDSQVTMMFWYRQQPGQSLTLIATANQGSEATYESGFVIDKFPISRPNLTFSTLTVSNMSPEDSSIYLCSALYETGVGYTFGSGTRLTVV.

This clonotype was counted a single time. The chain combines TRBV7-2 with TRBJ1-2, with 8 bases fitting TRBD1. The CDR3 consists of 13 residues. V shed 5 bases, J shed 7 bases, and the junction held 6 bases outside the gene matches. Germline assignment: CDR1 SGHTA and CDR2 FQGNSA. CDR3 nucleotide sequence: TGTGCCAGCAGCCCCAGGGGGCGGGGTGGCTACACCTTC. It codes for CASSPRGRGGYTF. Full variable domain (rest looked up from reference TRBV7-2 and TRBJ1-2): GAGVSQSPSNKVTEKGKDVELRCDPISGHTALYWYRQSLGQGLEFLIYFQGNSAPDKSGLPSDRFSAERTGGSVSTLTIQRTQQEDSAVYLCASSPRGRGGYTFGSGTRLTVV.

The chain links TRBV12-5 to TRBJ2-1, with D tentatively TRBD2 (6 bases). V dropped 7 bases and J dropped 10 bases, with 17 bases sitting between them. CDR1 is LGHNT, CDR2 FRNRAP, per germline. This CDR3 has 13 amino acids. The CDR3 DNA follows: TGTGCTAGTGTCCCTCCCGGAGGGTGGGAGCAGTTCTTC. It yields the protein CASVPPGGWEQFF.

This chain connects TRBV18 to TRBJ2-5; TRBD2 aligns across 9 bases. V gave up 0 bases and J gave up 6 bases; unmatched junction bases: 5. From germline, CDR1 is KGHSH and CDR2 LQKENI. The CDR3 consists of 15 residues. The CDR3 DNA sequence: TGTGCCAGCTCACCACCGAGGACTAGCGCGCAGACCCAGTACTTC. It is translated as CASSPPRTSAQTQYF.

The chain is built from TRBV6-5 and TRBJ2-4, with D unresolved. The germline CDR1 and CDR2 sequences are MNHEY and SVGAGI. Trimming pared 0 bases from V and 4 bases from J, leaving 4 bases between. The CDR3 is made up of 13 amino acids. CDR3 DNA: TGTGCCAGCAGTTACTCTGAAAAAAACATTCAGTACTTC. This encodes CASSYSEKNIQYF.

The chain uses TRBV20-1 and TRBJ2-7; tentatively, D is TRBD1 (7 bases). The germline V gene encodes CDR1 DFQATT and CDR2 SNEGSKA (reference sequence). The V and J ends lost 3 bases and 4 bases respectively, with 19 bases between them. The CDR3 covers 15 residues. Here the CDR3 DNA reads TGCAGTGCTAGTCTCGGAGGGGGCATGGGATACGAGCAGTACTTC. Translated: CSASLGGGMGYEQYF.

The rearrangement joins TRBV20-1 to TRBJ2-1; a possible D gene is TRBD2 (6 bases). Trimming removed 0 bases at V and 0 bases at J, with 21 bases between. CDR1 is DFQATT and CDR2 is SNEGSKA in the germline V gene (reference sequence). The CDR3 runs 19 residues. The CDR3 reads CSARDAGFGGVSSYNEQFF. In DNA, the CDR3 is TGCAGTGCTAGAGATGCGGGTTTTGGAGGGGTGAGCTCCTACAATGAGCAGTTCTTC.

The J gene is TRBJ2-3, the V gene TRBV24-1, with TRBD2 matching over 10 bases. The germline gives CDR1 KGHDR, CDR2 SFDVKD. V gave up 6 bases and J gave up 4 bases; unmatched junction bases: 3. This CDR3 spans 14 amino acids. The CDR3 DNA follows: TGTGCCACCAGTACTAGCGGGATGTCAGATACGCAGTATTTT. Translation: CATSTSGMSDTQYF.